The clone carrying this T cell receptor (beta chain) has a handful of counts. Trimming removed 0 bases at V and 5 bases at J, with 22 bases between. Germline V lookup: CDR1 LNHDA, CDR2 SQIVND (reference sequence). This CDR3 has 18 residues. This record comes from a study of blood T cell repertoires in COVID-19. Background on the study: The samples span acute and convalescent COVID-19 from the United States, Italy and Spain. T cells, B-cell-depleted T cells, or PBMCs supplied cDNA or gDNA.

In the study's own analysis: Amplification from reference gene primers served as the basis for estimated nucleated cell counts. Profiling relied on immunoSEQ multiplex PCR, and the TCRdb table lists in-frame clones only, not all of them. Clonal size and the V and J genes are those of that table, whereas D and trimming came from the DNA. The repertoire holds fewer than 130,000 clones, 69% seen once, with around 6.3% in the top ten. This receptor was obtained from a man of 80 years or more with acute or convalescent COVID-19. The rearrangement uses TRBV19 and TRBJ1-2, with D perhaps matching TRBD1 (5 bases). Sequenced input: peripheral blood. As DNA, the CDR3 is TGTGCCAGTAGTATAGATGGCGCCACCCGGGGACTGATGTATGGCTACACCTTC. Its translation: CASSIDGATRGLMYGYTF.